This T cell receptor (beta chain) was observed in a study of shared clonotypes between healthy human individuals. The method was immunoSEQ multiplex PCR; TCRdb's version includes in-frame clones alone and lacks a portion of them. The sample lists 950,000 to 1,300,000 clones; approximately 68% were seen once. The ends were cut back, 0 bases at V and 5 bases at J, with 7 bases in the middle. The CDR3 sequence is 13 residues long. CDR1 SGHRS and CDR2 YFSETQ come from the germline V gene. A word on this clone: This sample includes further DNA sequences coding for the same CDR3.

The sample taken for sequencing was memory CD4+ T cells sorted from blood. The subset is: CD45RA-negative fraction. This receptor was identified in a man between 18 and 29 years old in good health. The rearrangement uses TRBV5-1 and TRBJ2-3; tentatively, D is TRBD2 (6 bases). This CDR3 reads CASSLGLVDTQYF. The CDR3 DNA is TGCGCCAGCAGCTTGGGACTAGTAGATACGCAGTATTTT.